This T cell receptor beta chain appears in the sequencing data of a study of shared clonotypes between healthy human individuals (dated by TCRdb to about 2020). Context from the whole study: A couple of women and three men aged 18 to 49 years were included in the cohort. Each donor's leukapheresis produced roughly between roughly 0.9 and 8.9 billion PBMCs. For each donor, three plates each were used for CD4 naive and CD4 memory, two plates were used for CD8 naive, and one plate was used for CD8 memory. Libraries were prepared and TCR repertoires were sequenced by different laboratories using diverse techniques, in order to increase sequencing depth and limit assay-specific biases. To estimate repertoire size and how much clonotype sharing occurs between individuals, the study deeply sequenced the blood TCR repertoires of 5 or 6 healthy adults. Overall study outcomes, separate from this receptor: Estimated clonotype richness was generally larger for naive than for memory subsets. When four donors were compared, the shared fraction of clonotypes was 5% to 6.5% for naive CD4, 3.5% for naive CD8, about 2.4% for memory CD4, and around 0.4% for memory CD8. Compared with non-shared clonotypes, clonotypes shared by all four sorted-subset donors had higher generation probabilities. Based on pairwise subsampling, the degree of clonotype sharing among donors was expected to be affected by sequencing depth. Sampling was restricted to blood, and TCR repertoires in tissue are likely to differ from TCR repertoires in blood. The small number of donors limited the genetic and exposure-history diversity represented. Rarefaction of sorted-subset datasets indicated incomplete sequencing despite the large sequencing depth.

Using the deep immunoSEQ assay, TCR CDR3 regions were amplified from genomic DNA by multiplex PCR. Extracted genomic DNA from each cell subset was spread evenly across all wells of several immunoSEQ 96-well plates, with each plate serving as a replicate. Each replicate PCR for sorted subsets received approximately 200 ng genomic DNA, equal to 28,000 or so T cell genomes. Purified libraries were quantified with a Qubit 3.0 fluorometer, sized on a Bioanalyzer 2100, and re-quantified with the KAPA Library Quantification kit. Every immunoSEQ 96-well plate was sequenced on a separate single-read 150-cycle Illumina NextSeq 550 flow cell. The source study handled its data this way. Because the immunoSEQ output included only junctional sequences and no quality scores, the filtering could not be the same as the filtering used for full-length reads. Sequences were annotated with PyIR, a Python wrapper for IgBLAST v1.9, using IMGT germline references to assign V/J genes and CDR3. Reads were filtered out if the reads had weak V/J assignments (E-value above 1e-6), no CDR3, stop codons, out-of-frame junctions, or ambiguous translated residues. V3J clonotypes were defined as sequences sharing the same inferred V gene, J gene, and CDR3 amino acid sequence. The percentage overlap between two repertoires was calculated by dividing the number of shared unique clonotypes by the size of the smaller repertoire. Richness of each repertoire was evaluated using RTK rarefaction, the Chao1 estimator, and Recon v2.1 estimates of unobserved clonotypes. For all TCRbeta clonotypes obtained by the gDNA method from several donors, generation probabilities were computed with OLGA. In TCRdb, the immuneACCESS table is reduced to in-frame sequences with V and J assigned. These tables do not hold every clone; where another copy was compared, an unresolved V gene accounts for under half, and the others remain unexplained. D and trimming were read from the DNA, whereas the V and J calls and clone size are those reported in that table. The sample records 2 million to 2.5 million clones, roughly 94% of which are singletons. The top ten clonotypes cover 1.1% of the sample.

CD8 naive samples consisted of CD45RO-negative cells that were positively selected for CCR7, yielding a CD45RA+CCR7+ population without TemRA cells. Healthy HIV-negative adults with no recently reported acute infections or vaccinations were included as donors. Every donor was a Caucasian adult living in Nashville, Tennessee, USA. Blood was obtained by leukapheresis, after which PBMCs were separated by Ficoll-Histopaque density gradient centrifugation and cryopreserved in liquid nitrogen vapor phase. Analytical flow cytometry was used to check the purity and quantity of every magnetically sorted T cell population. Genomic DNA was isolated from each sorted fraction and quantified by UV absorbance on a Nanodrop 2000c. From the cysteine up to the phenylalanine, the CDR3 has a length of 14 residues. Just the 42-base CDR3 DNA is kept, in frame starting at base 1. V loses 3 bases of germline sequence and J loses 4 bases, and the interval between the two ends is 9 bases. As encoded in the germline V gene (reference sequence), CDR1 is MNHEY while CDR2 is SMNVEV.

This clone came up once. Its antigen is still unknown. Per-base qualities were not stored, and no clone one base away is much larger. Other DNA sequences in the sample encode the same CDR3. Here the chain combines TRBV27 and TRBJ2-2, with the D gene uncertain. Sequences were obtained from naive CD8+ T cells sorted from blood. Interpreted using the paper, the cell subset or site label stands for: CD45RA+CCR7+. This TCR derives from a man between 18 and 35 years old in good health. The CDR3 in this case is CASSFGLSTGELFF. The DNA sequence follows: TGTGCCAGCAGTTTTGGTCTCAGCACCGGGGAGCTGTTTTTT.